The rows below give T cell receptor beta chains drawn from one sample of a study of graft-versus-host responses after intestinal transplantation. Here immunoSEQ multiplex PCR was the method, and the copy in TCRdb shows in-frame clones only, minus some. The sample holds 15,000 to 20,000 clones; about 40% are singletons and the top ten take roughly 2%. The material was alloreactive CD4+ T cells from a mixed lymphocyte reaction culture, obtained before transplantation. Receptor source: a human patient who was an organ donor for intestinal transplantation. The CDR3 runs from the conserved cysteine through the conserved F or W.

j_gene | v_gene | CDR3aa
TRBJ2-1 | TRBV2 | CASSSTGLARNEQFF
TRBJ2-1 | TRBV7-2 | CASSLEVALKVTPYNEQFF
TRBJ2-7 | TRBV2 | CASSEQGTYEQYF
TRBJ2-1 | TRBV5-4 | CASSGGLYNEQFF
TRBJ1-1 | TRBV12-5 | CASGLGGFGEAFF
TRBJ2-1 | TRBV15 | CATSRYRGEQFF
TRBJ2-5 | TRBV18 | CASSPQAVPQETQYF
TRBJ2-7 | TRBV7-9 | CASSLAGTSGSTYEQYF
TRBJ1-1 | TRBV11-2 | CASTLDGGYTEAFF
TRBJ2-2 | TRBV10-1 | CASSRTGMNTGELFF
TRBJ1-2 | TRBV7-2 | CASSPHGGGYGYTF
TRBJ2-5 | TRBV7-9 | CASSLGGGAETQYF
TRBJ2-7 | TRBV30 | CAWSSGLAGNNEQYF
TRBJ2-1 | TRBV9 | CASSVAGGSYNEQFF
TRBJ2-1 | TRBV5-1 | CASSLERLGDEQFF
TRBJ2-1 | TRBV4-2 | CASSQNLVAGRAYNEQFF
TRBJ2-3 | TRBV28 | CASSLGSAGTDTQYF
TRBJ2-1 | TRBV9 | CASSAPRGGPNNEQFF
TRBJ1-1 | TRBV5-3 | CASSRQGTEAFF
TRBJ2-7 | TRBV11-2 | CASSSTLDYSYEQYF
TRBJ2-2 | TRBV29-1 | CSVRRDRGNTGELFF
TRBJ2-7 | TRBV19 | CASSIGQGAYEQYF
TRBJ2-1 | TRBV12-5 | CASGLVPAGGLNEQFF
TRBJ2-7 | TRBV28 | CASSRQGIGEQYF
TRBJ2-5 | TRBV5-1 | CASSLAGGAETQYF
TRBJ2-2 | TRBV6-5 | CASRVGELFF
TRBJ2-5 | TRBV7-6 | CASSLELPETQYF
TRBJ1-1 | TRBV18 | CASSLGQGARTEAFF
TRBJ2-1 | TRBV2 | CASSELSDRGYYNEQFF
TRBJ2-7 | TRBV28 | CASSQSFGGAYEQYF
TRBJ1-5 | TRBV6-1 | CASSESLSPQPQHF
TRBJ2-7 | TRBV7-3 | CASSLGYSAYEQYF